Shown below are 9 T cell receptor beta chains from a single sample sequenced in a study of T cell responses to AZD1222 COVID-19 vaccine. TCRdb's table, derived via immunoSEQ multiplex PCR, lists solely in-frame clones and lacks some. The sample lists 90,000 to 140,000 clones, roughly 82% seen once, with approximately 5.1% in the top ten. The source material was peripheral blood, sampled on day 0 of AZD1222 vaccination. These receptors came from an adult in good health.

This clone has a handful of counts. The rearrangement links TRBV7-2 to TRBJ1-4; D gene uncertain. From germline, CDR1 is SGHTA and CDR2 FQGNSA. This CDR3 region has 16 residues. V was cut by 4 bases and J by 0 bases, with 12 bases left in between. For the CDR3, the DNA is TGTGCCAGCAGCTCCCTGGCAGTCGCAACTAATGAAAAACTGTTTTTT. Residues: CASSSLAVATNEKLFF.

This chain uses TRBV10-3 with TRBJ1-4; D is uncertain. This CDR3 region has 14 residues. From germline, CDR1 is ENHRY and CDR2 SYGVKD. V lost 4 bases and J 6 bases, leaving 12 bases between the germline ends. The CDR3 nucleotides read TGTGCCATCAGTGGACGGGATGGGGATGAAAAACTGTTTTTT. It translates to CAISGRDGDEKLFF.

The chain combines TRBV6-5 with TRBJ1-1, with 9 bases aligning to TRBD1. Germline V CDR1 and CDR2: MNHEY, SVGAGI. This CDR3 is built from 15 residues. The V segment lost 9 bases and the J segment 11 bases; nucleotides outside the gene matches: 19. CDR3 DNA: TGTGCCAGTACCCAAGGGACAGGGTTCATTTTTCATGCTTTCTTT. Its translation: CASTQGTGFIFHAFF.

This clone was seen a few times. The DNA of the CDR3 is TGTGCCAGCAGCTTAAATTTTGGGGGCTCTGGAAACACCATATATTTT. It yields the protein CASSLNFGGSGNTIYF. The chain has TRBV7-9 and TRBJ1-3; D might be TRBD1 (5 bases). The CDR3 length is 16 residues. Trimming took 2 bases from V and 0 from J, leaving 11 bases between them. CDR1 and CDR2 from the germline V gene are SEHNR and FQNEAQ (reference sequence).

The chain uses TRBV11-3 and TRBJ2-3; TRBD2 might be the D (7 bases). The CDR3 is made up of 19 amino acids. From germline, CDR1 is SGHNT and CDR2 YENEEA. V shed 0 bases and J shed 1 base, with 20 bases lying between them. The CDR3 DNA sequence: TGTGCCAGCAGCTTAGATCGTGGGCGGCGGGGGCCTGGCACAGATACGCAGTATTTT. It is translated as CASSLDRGRRGPGTDTQYF.

This clone was recorded a few times. This sequence joins TRBV19 and TRBJ1-5; D is undetermined. The ends were cut back, 7 bases at V and 6 bases at J, with 19 bases in the middle. The CDR3 spans 15 residues. CDR1 and CDR2 (germline): LNHDA, SQIVND (reference sequence). The CDR3 nucleotides are TGTGCCAGTAAAAATGAGGAATTTCAGAGTCAGCCCCAGCATTTT. Translation gives CASKNEEFQSQPQHF.

This chain's CDR3 is CATSRLSPGSYGNQPQHF. CDR3 coding DNA: TGTGCCACCAGCAGACTCTCCCCCGGTTCCTATGGCAATCAGCCCCAGCATTTT. The rearrangement uses TRBV15 and TRBJ1-5; D uncertain. The germline V and J ends were trimmed by 2 bases and 2 bases, with 19 bases remaining between them. Germline CDR1 LNHNV, CDR2 YYDKDF (reference sequence). This CDR3 spans 18 amino acids.

This clone has more than one count but fewer than ten. The CDR3 protein is CASSQQGGTGLKAFF. CDR3 sequence (DNA): TGCGCCAGCAGCCAGCAAGGGGGGACAGGGCTTAAGGCTTTCTTT. The rearrangement joins TRBV4-3 to TRBJ1-1, with 9 nucleotides matching TRBD1. With V trimmed by 3 bases and J by 11 bases, 13 bases remained unmatched. This CDR3 comprises 15 residues. From germline, CDR1 is LGHNA and CDR2 YSLEER.

This chain joins TRBV5-1 and TRBJ2-1, with TRBD2 matching 12 bases. The germline CDR1 and CDR2 sequences are SGHRS and YFSETQ. This CDR3 region has 15 residues. V dropped 0 bases and J dropped 6; count of bases not matched to a gene: 1. The CDR3 nucleotides are TGCGCCAGCAGCTTGGTGACTAGCGGGGGCAATGAGCAGTTCTTC. Amino acid sequence: CASSLVTSGGNEQFF.